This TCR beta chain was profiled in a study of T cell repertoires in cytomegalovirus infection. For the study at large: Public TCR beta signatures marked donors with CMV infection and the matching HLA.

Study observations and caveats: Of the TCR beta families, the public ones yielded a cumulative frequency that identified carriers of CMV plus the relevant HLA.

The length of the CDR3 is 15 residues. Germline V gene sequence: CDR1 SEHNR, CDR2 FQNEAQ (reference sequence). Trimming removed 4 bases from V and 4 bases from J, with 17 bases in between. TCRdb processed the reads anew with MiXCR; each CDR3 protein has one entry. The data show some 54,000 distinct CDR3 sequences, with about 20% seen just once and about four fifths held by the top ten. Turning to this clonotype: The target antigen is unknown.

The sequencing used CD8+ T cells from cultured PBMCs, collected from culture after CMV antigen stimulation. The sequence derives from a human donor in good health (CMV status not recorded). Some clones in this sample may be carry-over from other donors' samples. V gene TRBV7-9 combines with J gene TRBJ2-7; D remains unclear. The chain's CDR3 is CASSYPGAGVYEQYF. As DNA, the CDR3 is TGTGCCAGCAGCTACCCCGGCGCTGGGGTTTACGAGCAGTACTTC. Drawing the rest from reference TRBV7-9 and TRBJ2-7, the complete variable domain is DTGVSQNPRHKITKRGQNVTFRCDPISEHNRLYWYRQTLGQGPEFLTYFQNEAQLEKSRLLSDRFSAERPKGSFSTLEIQRTEQGDSAMYLCASSYPGAGVYEQYFGPGTRLTVT.